The 21 T cell receptor beta chains presented below share a single source sample, sequenced in a study of blood T cell repertoires in COVID-19. TCRdb keeps only in-frame clones here, not all; method: immunoSEQ multiplex PCR. The sample holds 55,000 to 65,000 clones; over 75% are singletons and the top ten take about 5.1%. Sequences were obtained from peripheral blood. The source of these receptors is an elderly man in a cohort sampled during active COVID-19.

This chain connects TRBV19 to TRBJ1-5, with TRBD1 identical over 7 bases. In germline, CDR1 is LNHDA, CDR2 SQIVND (reference sequence). V shed 6 bases and J 0 bases; nucleotides not matched to a gene: 20. CDR3 length: 20 amino acids. CDR3 sequence reads: CASRRRRTGPPSYSNQPQHF. The CDR3 coding sequence is TGTGCCAGTAGGAGACGTCGGACAGGACCCCCCTCTTATAGCAATCAGCCCCAGCATTTT.

The chain links TRBV5-6 to TRBJ2-7; 8 bases agree with TRBD1. J was trimmed by 3 bases and V by 0 bases; bases with no gene match: 5. The germline CDR1 and CDR2 sequences are SGHDT and YYEEEE. CDR3 size: 15 residues. In nucleotides, the CDR3 is TGTGCCAGCAGCTTGGGCCTCGGGACAGGCTACGAGCAGTACTTC. Translation gives CASSLGLGTGYEQYF.

V is TRBV5-5 and J is TRBJ2-2, with 7 bases lining up with TRBD1. This CDR3 region has 14 residues. Unmatched junction bases numbered 2, after V lost 0 bases and J lost 6 bases. CDR1 and CDR2 from the germline V gene are SGHKS and YYEKEE (reference sequence). In DNA form, the CDR3 reads TGTGCCAGCAGCTTGGGACAGGGATCCGGGGAGCTGTTTTTT. Protein sequence: CASSLGQGSGELFF.

V gene TRBV7-2 combines with J gene TRBJ2-3; perhaps TRBD2 as D (6 bases). V dropped 5 bases and J dropped 3 bases, with 15 bases sitting between them. This CDR3 is built from 15 residues. Germline loops: CDR1 SGHTA, CDR2 FQGNSA. The CDR3 sequence: CASSQSGERTDTQYF. Written as DNA, the CDR3 is TGTGCCAGCAGCCAGTCGGGGGAGAGGACAGATACGCAGTATTTT.

V and J are TRBV19 and TRBJ2-3; maybe TRBD2 (5 bases). Germline V gene sequence: CDR1 LNHDA, CDR2 SQIVND (reference sequence). Trimming took off 5 bases at V and 0 bases at J, with 9 bases between the two ends. The CDR3 extends over 14 amino acids. CDR3 amino acids: CASSRGFSTDTQYF. The CDR3 nucleotides read TGTGCCAGTAGTCGGGGTTTTAGCACAGATACGCAGTATTTT.

This chain joins TRBV20-1 and TRBJ2-1; D unresolved. Germline V CDR1 and CDR2: DFQATT, SNEGSKA (reference sequence). V was cut by 6 bases and J by 7 bases, with 10 bases left in between. This CDR3 is built from 11 residues. The CDR3 loop is CSARPGNEQFF. DNA for the CDR3: TGCAGTGCCAGACCGGGTAATGAGCAGTTCTTC.

V gene TRBV4-3 combines with J gene TRBJ1-1; 9 bases are a match to TRBD1. V gave up 4 bases and J gave up 6 bases; unmatched junction bases: 9. The germline V gene has CDR1 LGHNA and CDR2 YSLEER. The CDR3 is 15 amino acids. The CDR3 protein is CASSLVGQGTPEAFF. The DNA of the CDR3 is TGCGCCAGCAGCCTAGTCGGACAGGGGACCCCTGAAGCTTTCTTT.

This chain links TRBV27 with TRBJ2-7; 10 bases are a match to TRBD2. The V gene's germline CDR1 is MNHEY and CDR2 SMNVEV (reference sequence). V was pared by 3 bases and J by 2 bases, with 10 bases of the junction left unmatched. This CDR3 has 17 residues. The CDR3 DNA follows: TGTGCCAGCAGTTTTAGCGGAGCGGGGGGGGGAACCTACGAGCAGTACTTC. Translated, it gives CASSFSGAGGGTYEQYF.

The V and J genes are TRBV6-5 and TRBJ2-7, with a possible D match to TRBD1 (5 bases). Trimming took off 2 bases at V and 2 bases at J, with 13 bases between the two ends. Germline V gene data show CDR1 as MNHEY and CDR2 as SVGAGI. The CDR3 consists of 15 residues. The chain's CDR3 is CASSYDHRKAYEQYF. In DNA form, the CDR3 reads TGTGCCAGCAGTTACGACCACAGGAAAGCCTACGAGCAGTACTTC.

This chain joins TRBV5-1 and TRBJ1-1; D gene uncertain. The germline V gene encodes CDR1 SGHRS and CDR2 YFSETQ. The ends were cut back, 6 bases at V and 2 bases at J, with 14 bases in the middle. CDR3 length equals 14 residues. The DNA of the CDR3 is TGCGCCAGCACCACTCCGGGAGCTAACACTGAAGCTTTCTTT. Translating gives CASTTPGANTEAFF.

V is TRBV30 and J is TRBJ2-3; TRBD2 matches 8 bases. CDR1 GTSNPN and CDR2 SVGIG come from the germline V gene (reference sequence). V was pared by 0 bases and J by 6 bases, with 8 bases of the junction left unmatched. The length of the CDR3 is 15 residues. The CDR3 here is CAWSVLRGARDTQYF. CDR3 nucleotide sequence: TGTGCCTGGAGTGTACTGCGGGGGGCGCGGGATACGCAGTATTTT.

This clone was found once. This chain joins TRBV5-1 and TRBJ2-2; D possibly corresponds to TRBD1 (7 bases). In germline, CDR1 is SGHRS, CDR2 YFSETQ. This CDR3 comprises 16 residues. Trimming took 3 bases from V and 0 from J, leaving 12 bases between them. The CDR3 spells CASSSQGGSNTGELFF. Here the CDR3 DNA reads TGCGCCAGCAGCTCGCAGGGGGGATCGAACACCGGGGAGCTGTTTTTT.

This clone showed up just a few times. The J gene is TRBJ2-3, the V gene TRBV5-4; D might be TRBD2 (7 bases). V was shortened by 3 bases and J by 0 bases, with 14 bases between the two germline ends. Germline-derived CDR1 and CDR2 are SGHNT and YYREEE (reference sequence). This CDR3 is built from 16 residues. This CDR3 reads CASSSGGGGSTDTQYF. The CDR3 DNA follows: TGTGCCAGCAGCTCCGGAGGGGGGGGTAGCACAGATACGCAGTATTTT.

J is TRBJ2-3 and V is TRBV19, with 9 bases aligning to TRBD2. This CDR3 comprises 16 residues. V shed 3 bases, J shed 4 bases, and the junction held 8 bases outside the gene matches. CDR1 and CDR2 from the germline V gene are LNHDA and SQIVND (reference sequence). CDR3 DNA: TGTGCCAGTAGTATGGCGGGGCGGGGGGGCCCAGATACGCAGTATTTT. As protein: CASSMAGRGGPDTQYF.

The genes are TRBV9 and TRBJ2-7; 9 positions match TRBD1. V shed 3 bases, J shed 7 bases, and the junction held 8 bases outside the gene matches. The CDR3 extends over 14 amino acids. Germline CDR1 SGDLS, CDR2 YYNGEE. CDR3 sequence (DNA): TGTGCCAGCAGCGCGACAGGGGGGTCTAGGGAGCAGTACTTC. Translating gives CASSATGGSREQYF.

The gene calls are TRBV18 and TRBJ2-3; tentatively, D is TRBD1 (5 bases). The ends were cut back, 3 bases at V and 4 bases at J, with 11 bases in the middle. The germline V gene encodes CDR1 KGHSH and CDR2 LQKENI. This CDR3 is 14 amino acids long. The CDR3 protein is CASSPEFRADTQYF. The CDR3 bases are TGTGCCAGCTCACCGGAGTTCAGGGCAGATACGCAGTATTTT.

This clone was counted a few times. V and J are TRBV3-1 (or the pseudogene TRBV3-2) and TRBJ1-2; TRBD1 is a possible D gene (6 bases). V lost 2 bases and J 8 bases, leaving 15 bases between the germline ends. The length of the CDR3 is 14 residues. Germline loops: CDR1 LGHDT, CDR2 YNNKEL (reference sequence). This chain's CDR3 is CASSQLNRVGGYTF. The CDR3 coding sequence is TGTGCCAGCAGCCAACTTAACAGGGTGGGAGGCTACACCTTC.

The genes are TRBV15 and TRBJ2-1, with 8 bases aligning to TRBD2. V lost 4 bases, J lost 2 bases, and 7 bases stayed unmatched. This CDR3 has 16 amino acids. Germline values: CDR1 LNHNV, CDR2 YYDKDF (reference sequence). The CDR3 coding sequence is TGTGCCACCAGCATGACGGGGGGGAGCACCTACAATGAGCAGTTCTTC. Its translation: CATSMTGGSTYNEQFF.

The V and J genes are TRBV7-9 and TRBJ1-2, with 7 bases aligning to TRBD1. The trim removed 5 bases at V and 2 bases at J, leaving 8 bases unmatched. The CDR3 spans 15 residues. Germline V gives CDR1 SEHNR, CDR2 FQNEAQ (reference sequence). The CDR3 reads CASSPRMTGNYGYTF. CDR3 in DNA: TGTGCCAGCAGCCCCCGAATGACAGGGAACTATGGCTACACCTTC.

This clone was observed a single time. The chain recombines TRBV3-1 (or the pseudogene TRBV3-2) with TRBJ2-6; TRBD1 matches 9 bases. The CDR3 totals 17 residues. V trimming: 1 base; J trimming: 0 bases; junction bases outside the gene matches: 1. CDR1 is LGHDT, CDR2 YNNKEL, per germline (reference sequence). The CDR3 coding sequence is TGTGCCAGCAGCCAAGTGGGACAGGGCTCTGGGGCCAACGTCCTGACTTTC. Translated, it gives CASSQVGQGSGANVLTF.

This clone has more than one count but fewer than ten. The gene calls are TRBV7-9 and TRBJ2-3, with 7 bases matching TRBD1. Germline CDR1 and CDR2: SEHNR and FQNEAQ (reference sequence). J was trimmed by 5 bases and V by 5 bases; bases with no gene match: 4. The CDR3 runs 13 residues. The CDR3 region has the DNA TGTGCCAGCAGCCAGGGGGAAATAGATACGCAGTATTTT. Its translation: CASSQGEIDTQYF.